The 27 T cell receptor beta chains below come from one sample, sequenced in a study of metastatic and nonmetastatic thyroid tumors. There were no patients who had received any treatment before thyroid surgery. With MiXCR, TCRdb called clones anew from the PCR reads. The sample contains fewer than 12,000 clones, around 30% of which appear only once. Sequencing used tumor tissue. The receptor source for this set is a male donor with papillary thyroid cancer or a benign thyroid nodule (not recorded which). Some clones in this sample may be carry-over from other donors' samples.

This clone was recorded at least ten times. CDR3 loop: CSVETDRYTEAFF. Written as DNA, the CDR3 is TGCAGCGTTGAAACGGATAGATACACTGAAGCTTTCTTT. The chain links TRBV29-1 to TRBJ1-1; D remains ambiguous. V gave up 2 bases and J gave up 3 bases, with 10 bases separating them. Germline V gene sequence: CDR1 SQVTM, CDR2 ANQGSEA. The CDR3 extends over 13 amino acids.

This clone is labeled medium-sized. The rearrangement uses TRBV20-1 and TRBJ2-1, with 7 bases aligning to TRBD2. Germline CDR1 and CDR2: DFQATT and SNEGSKA (reference sequence). The trim removed 3 bases at V and 0 bases at J, leaving 5 bases unmatched. There are 15 residues in the CDR3. The CDR3 DNA reads TGCAGTGCTAGGGTCGGGGGGAGCTCCTACAATGAGCAGTTCTTC. The encoded protein is CSARVGGSSYNEQFF.

The rearrangement joins TRBV6-1 to TRBJ2-7, with unresolved D. CDR1 is MNHNS, CDR2 SASEGT, per germline. V was shortened by 6 bases and J by 6 bases, with 15 bases between the two germline ends. The CDR3 runs to 13 residues. The CDR3 loop is CASRPTGNGEQYV. As DNA, the CDR3 is TGTGCCAGCAGACCCACTGGAAATGGCGAGCAGTACGTC.

This clone is categorized as medium-sized. This chain uses TRBV19 with TRBJ2-7; D uncertain. The CDR3 loop spans 16 amino acids. Germline assignment: CDR1 LNHDA and CDR2 SQIVND (reference sequence). V dropped 3 bases and J dropped 0 bases, with 15 bases sitting between them. CDR3 amino acids: CASSIFEVPFSYEQYF. In nucleotides, the CDR3 is TGTGCCAGTAGTATCTTCGAAGTCCCCTTCTCCTACGAGCAGTACTTC.

V and J are TRBV6-5 and TRBJ2-5; a possible D gene is TRBD2 (5 bases). This CDR3 contains 14 residues. Per the germline V gene, CDR1 is MNHEY and CDR2 is SVGAGI. Trimming pared 4 bases from V and 8 bases from J, leaving 17 bases between. CDR3 region: CASSSEAHRGTQYF. The CDR3 DNA reads as TGTGCCAGCAGTTCGGAGGCCCACCGGGGAACCCAGTACTTC.

This clone showed up just a few times. The gene calls are TRBV6-5 and TRBJ1-3, with no clear D. CDR1 and CDR2 (germline): MNHEY, SVGAGI. The CDR3 runs 15 residues. The V end was cut by 2 bases, the J end by 0 bases, with 8 bases between. The CDR3 DNA reads TGTGCCAGCAGTTACGGGGTACTCTCTGGAAACACCATATATTTT. Translated: CASSYGVLSGNTIYF.

The J gene is TRBJ1-2, the V gene TRBV4-2, with 9 bases lining up with TRBD1. Trimming at V came to 4 bases and at J to 8 bases, leaving 11 bases not matched to a gene. Germline loops: CDR1 LGHNA, CDR2 YNFKEQ. The length of the CDR3 is 15 residues. This CDR3 is CASSLTDRGGSGYTF. CDR3 sequence (DNA): TGTGCCAGCAGCCTAACCGACAGGGGGGGCTCCGGCTACACCTTC.

V and J are TRBV19 and TRBJ2-1; D is unclear. This CDR3 region has 15 residues. Germline values: CDR1 LNHDA, CDR2 SQIVND (reference sequence). CDR3 loop: CATTSGPSSYNEQFF. Here the CDR3 DNA reads TGTGCTACCACGTCCGGCCCGAGCTCCTACAATGAGCAGTTCTTC.

By sample fraction, this clone is medium-sized. The gene calls are TRBV9 and TRBJ2-1; no firm D call. V dropped 6 bases and J dropped 0 bases, with 10 bases sitting between them. CDR3 length: 14 residues. Germline loops: CDR1 SGDLS, CDR2 YYNGEE. In DNA form, the CDR3 reads TGTGCCAGCACCCACGAGCCCTCCTACAATGAGCAGTTCTTC. Protein sequence: CASTHEPSYNEQFF.

With regard to this clone: Relative to the germline gene, one junction end is altered; a read error may explain this. This rearrangement joins TRBV20-1 to TRBJ1-5, with D possibly matching TRBD1 (5 bases). The V gene's germline CDR1 is DFQATT and CDR2 SNEGSKA (reference sequence). The CDR3 extends over 13 amino acids. In nucleotides, the CDR3 is TGCAGTGCTAGATCAGGGAGAAATCAGCCCCAGAATTTT. Translation: CSARSGRNQPQNF.

This clone is labeled medium-sized. V gene TRBV6-2 or TRBV6-3 combines with J gene TRBJ2-7; 12 nucleotides line up with TRBD2. Unmatched junction bases numbered 11, after V lost 6 bases and J lost 5 bases. Germline V gene lookup returns CDR1 MNHEY and CDR2 SVGEGT. The CDR3 spans 16 residues. Here the CDR3 DNA reads TGTGCCAGCAGATCCCAGACTAGCGGGAGCCGAGACGAGCAGTACTTC. Its translation is CASRSQTSGSRDEQYF.

This clone was detected once. The chain combines TRBV20-1 with TRBJ2-1; TRBD2 aligns across 7 bases. CDR1 is DFQATT and CDR2 is SNEGSKA in the germline V gene (reference sequence). The CDR3 contains 17 residues. With 3 bases clipped from V and 6 bases from J, the junction kept 17 bases outside the gene matches. The CDR3 reads CSARAPWAGVQSNEQFF. The CDR3 DNA reads TGCAGTGCTAGGGCACCTTGGGCGGGAGTGCAGTCCAATGAGCAGTTCTTC.

The chain couples TRBV6-1 to TRBJ2-3, with D unresolved. V was shortened by 2 bases and J by 6 bases, with 9 bases between the two germline ends. Germline V lookup: CDR1 MNHNS, CDR2 SASEGT. The CDR3 has 13 amino acids. The CDR3 protein is CASSERPSDTQYF. CDR3 bases: TGTGCCAGCAGTGAACGGCCATCGGATACGCAGTATTTT.

This clone is deemed medium-sized (0.01 to 0.1%). The chain links TRBV20-1 to TRBJ2-7; D ambiguous. The CDR3 spans 12 residues. Trimming shortened V by 3 bases and J by 2 bases, and 8 bases separated the two germline ends. Germline CDR1 DFQATT, CDR2 SNEGSKA (reference sequence). CDR3 sequence (DNA): TGCAGTGCTAGCACTGGACCCTACGAGCAGTACGTC. Translation: CSASTGPYEQYV.

This clone has a single count. The genes are TRBV30 and TRBJ1-5; a weak D match, TRBD1 (5 bases). Per the germline V gene, CDR1 is GTSNPN and CDR2 is SVGIG (reference sequence). This CDR3 comprises 13 residues. V lost 4 bases, J lost 4 bases, and 11 bases lay in between. The chain's CDR3 is CAWNGGPNQPQHF. CDR3 sequence (DNA): TGTGCCTGGAATGGGGGACCTAATCAGCCCCAGCATTTT.

This rearrangement joins TRBV20-1 to TRBJ2-1, with 14 bases lining up with TRBD2. The ends lost 5 bases at V and 6 bases at J; junction bases unmatched: 6. The CDR3 length is 15 residues. Per germline, CDR1 DFQATT and CDR2 SNEGSKA (reference sequence). CDR3 DNA: TGCAGTGCTTGGTGGGGACTAGCGGGAGCCAATGAGCAGTTCTTC. It translates to CSAWWGLAGANEQFF.

Ten or more counts support this clone. V and J are TRBV4-2 and TRBJ2-3; perhaps TRBD1 as D (6 bases). Trimming took 4 bases from V and 0 from J, leaving 17 bases between them. This CDR3 spans 17 amino acids. Germline assignment: CDR1 LGHNA and CDR2 YNFKEQ. The CDR3 coding sequence is TGTGCCAGCAGCCTCCAGGGGTGGGGGTCTAGCACAGATACGCAGTATTTT. Its protein product is CASSLQGWGSSTDTQYF.

This clone is labeled as medium-sized. The chain links TRBV20-1 to TRBJ1-4; TRBD1 matches at 9 bases. The V gene end was trimmed by 3 bases and the J gene end by 3 bases; junction bases not matched to a gene: 8. Looked up from germline, CDR1 is DFQATT and CDR2 is SNEGSKA (reference sequence). This CDR3 has 16 residues. The CDR3 DNA is TGCAGTGCTAGCCTCTGGACAGGGGCCTCTAATGAAAAACTGTTTTTT. Protein sequence: CSASLWTGASNEKLFF.

By sample fraction, this clone is medium-sized. J is TRBJ1-1 and V is TRBV6-5; TRBD1 matches at 10 bases. The V segment lost 2 bases and the J segment 4 bases; nucleotides outside the gene matches: 1. Germline V CDR1 and CDR2: MNHEY, SVGAGI. CDR3 length: 14 amino acids. For the CDR3, the DNA is TGTGCCAGCAGTTACGGACAGGGGGGCACTGAAGCTTTCTTT. Protein: CASSYGQGGTEAFF.

In its sample, this clone ranks as medium-sized (0.01 to 0.1%). The chain couples TRBV6-1 to TRBJ2-3; no clear D. The germline CDR1 and CDR2 sequences are MNHNS and SASEGT. Between the trimmed V and J ends, which lost 1 base and 0 bases, there was a span of 5 bases. This CDR3 spans 14 amino acids. CDR3: CASSEDPSTDTQYF. As DNA, the CDR3 is TGTGCCAGCAGTGAAGATCCTAGCACAGATACGCAGTATTTT.

The V and J genes are TRBV20-1 and TRBJ1-2; 9 positions match TRBD1. CDR1 and CDR2 (germline): DFQATT, SNEGSKA (reference sequence). After removal of 6 bases from V and 4 bases from J, the junction contained 9 bases not matched to a gene. This CDR3 is built from 14 residues. The CDR3 region has the DNA TGCAGTGCCTCTGACAGGGGGAGGATCTATGGCTACACCTTC. Translation: CSASDRGRIYGYTF.

This clone was seen only a few times. Here the CDR3 reads CASTQADRHTGELFF. CDR3 sequence (DNA): TGTGCCAGCACCCAAGCGGACCGACACACCGGGGAGCTGTTTTTT. The chain joins TRBV5-4 to TRBJ2-2, with D perhaps TRBD2 (5 bases). The germline gives CDR1 SGHNT, CDR2 YYREEE (reference sequence). V was trimmed by 6 bases and J by 3 bases, leaving 15 bases between them. CDR3 size: 15 residues.

This clone has only a few counts. The chain is built from TRBV6-1 and TRBJ1-3; TRBD1 might be the D (6 bases). From germline, CDR1 is MNHNS and CDR2 SASEGT. The CDR3 runs 16 residues. Trimming stripped 6 bases from V and 0 bases from J, with 15 bases between. The CDR3 spells CASRPGHDNSGNTIYF. CDR3 nucleotides: TGTGCCAGCAGGCCGGGACACGACAACTCTGGAAACACCATATATTTT.

On this clone itself: Other DNA variants within this sample encode the same CDR3. The CDR3 DNA reads as TGTGCCAGCAGCTTAGACGGGAGGGACTCCTACGAGCAGTACTTC. Translating it yields CASSLDGRDSYEQYF. This sequence joins TRBV7-6 and TRBJ2-7; 8 positions agree with TRBD2. The CDR3 spans 15 residues. After removal of 1 base from V and 0 bases from J, the junction contained 2 bases not matched to a gene. Germline CDR1 is SGHVS and CDR2 is FNYEAQ.

Judged by abundance, this clone is medium-sized (0.01 to 0.1%). The chain recombines TRBV6-1 with TRBJ2-1; possible D gene TRBD1, 6 bases. This CDR3 spans 13 amino acids. The germline V gene encodes CDR1 MNHNS and CDR2 SASEGT. Trimming took 8 bases from V and 4 from J, leaving 12 bases between them. The CDR3 protein is CASCLGQYNEQFF. CDR3 bases: TGTGCCAGCTGCCTTGGACAGTACAATGAGCAGTTCTTC.

This clone has a handful of counts. The V call is TRBV6-2 or TRBV6-3, the J call TRBJ1-3; weak D call: TRBD1 (5 bases). CDR1 is MNHEY and CDR2 is SVGEGT in the germline V gene. This CDR3 is 15 amino acids long. V was pared by 7 bases and J by 0 bases, with 13 bases between. This CDR3 reads CASILQVYSGNTIYF. Written as DNA, the CDR3 is TGTGCCAGCATTTTACAGGTATACTCTGGAAACACCATATATTTT.

V usage is TRBV9 and J usage is TRBJ1-4; 7 bases match TRBD1. The V and J ends lost 0 bases and 7 bases, in that order; junction bases with no gene match: 12. This CDR3 spans 17 amino acids. CDR1 is SGDLS and CDR2 is YYNGEE in the germline V gene. This CDR3 reads CASSVGPGDRDGEKLFF. The CDR3 DNA is TGTGCCAGCAGCGTAGGTCCGGGAGACAGGGATGGTGAAAAACTGTTTTTT.